This is a list of T cell receptor beta chains from one sample in a study of T cell responses to AZD1222 COVID-19 vaccine. Profiled with immunoSEQ multiplex PCR; TCRdb holds only in-frame clones, not every one. This repertoire shows roughly 150,000 clones, approximately 90% found once; its top ten account for 5%. The sequencing used peripheral blood, collected on day 0 of AZD1222 vaccination. The receptors derive from an adult in good health. Both conserved end residues are part of each CDR3. The order of the fields is clone size, V gene, D gene, J gene, CDR3 protein, CDR3 DNA. D genes are given only for firm matches. Expanded clones are given a class, and other clones once, few, many or no size at all.

.	TRBV12-3/TRBV12-4	.	TRBJ2-5	CASSFGLAETQYF	TGTGCCAGCAGTTTTGGGCTAGCGGAGACCCAGTACTTC
once	TRBV19	TRBD2	TRBJ2-7	CASSPNLSGTSVSYEQYF	TGTGCCAGTAGTCCGAACCTATCGGGGACTAGCGTTTCCTACGAGCAGTACTTC
.	TRBV12-3/TRBV12-4	.	TRBJ1-1	CASSLAQVTEAFF	TGTGCCAGCAGTTTAGCGCAAGTAACTGAAGCTTTCTTT
.	TRBV28	.	TRBJ1-5	CASRILQETTNQPQHF	TGTGCCAGCAGGATACTTCAGGAGACTACCAATCAGCCCCAGCATTTT
once	TRBV11-2	TRBD1	TRBJ2-7	CASSNSGQGGYEQYF	TGTGCCAGCAGCAACAGCGGACAGGGGGGCTACGAGCAGTACTTC
.	TRBV12-3/TRBV12-4	TRBD1	TRBJ2-1	CASSSRQGSEQFF	TGTGCCAGCAGTTCCAGACAGGGTAGTGAGCAGTTCTTC
.	TRBV30	TRBD1	TRBJ1-5	CAWNEGGADQPQHF	TGTGCCTGGAATGAAGGGGGCGCCGATCAGCCCCAGCATTTT
.	TRBV6-2/TRBV6-3	.	TRBJ1-1	CASSGNLGEAFF	TGTGCCAGCAGTGGGAACTTGGGGGAAGCTTTCTTT
once	TRBV18	TRBD1	TRBJ2-7	CASSPGQGVYEQYF	TGTGCCAGCTCACCCGGACAGGGGGTCTACGAGCAGTACTTC
.	TRBV4-3	.	TRBJ2-1	CASRASHGTDDNEQFF	TGCGCCAGCAGAGCATCTCACGGGACGGACGACAATGAGCAGTTCTTC
.	TRBV6-4	.	TRBJ2-5	CASSISSGSGETQYF	TGTGCCAGCAGCATATCTTCGGGGTCGGGAGAGACCCAGTACTTC
.	TRBV9	.	TRBJ2-1	CASSVASDSSYNEQFF	TGTGCCAGCAGCGTTGCTAGCGACAGCTCCTACAATGAGCAGTTCTTC
.	TRBV15	.	TRBJ2-7	CATSRGGAPYEQYF	TGTGCCACCAGCAGAGGGGGGGCTCCCTACGAGCAGTACTTC
.	TRBV10-3	TRBD1	TRBJ2-3	CAIRDRGTDTQYF	TGTGCCATCCGGGACAGGGGCACAGATACGCAGTATTTT
.	TRBV28	.	TRBJ2-1	CASSLSREQFF	TGTGCCAGCAGTTTGTCGAGAGAGCAGTTCTTC
.	TRBV7-2	.	TRBJ2-3	CASSGLGVTDTQYF	TGTGCCAGCAGCGGGCTGGGAGTCACAGATACGCAGTATTTT
.	TRBV9	TRBD2	TRBJ2-6	CASSAPPGEGFSGANVLTF	TGTGCCAGCAGCGCGCCTCCGGGGGAGGGTTTCTCTGGGGCCAACGTCCTGACTTTC
.	TRBV18	.	TRBJ1-4	CASSPGQSNEKLFF	TGTGCCAGCTCCCCAGGACAGTCCAATGAAAAACTGTTTTTT
once	TRBV18	.	TRBJ1-1	CASSPWEGTEAFF	TGTGCCAGCTCACCCTGGGAAGGGACTGAAGCTTTCTTT
once	TRBV18	.	TRBJ1-6	CASSPGNSPNSPLHF	TGTGCCAGCTCACCGGGGAACAGTCCTAATTCACCCCTCCACTTT
.	TRBV18	.	TRBJ1-2	CASSPGDYGYTF	TGTGCCAGCTCACCAGGGGACTATGGCTACACCTTC
.	TRBV3-1/TRBV3-2	.	TRBJ2-5	CASSLRGARETQYF	TGTGCCAGCAGCCTCAGGGGGGCGAGAGAGACCCAGTACTTC
.	TRBV10-2	TRBD1	TRBJ2-1	CASSGDRGLGLGEQFF	TGCGCCAGCAGTGGAGACAGGGGGCTAGGTTTGGGTGAGCAGTTCTTC
.	TRBV7-2	.	TRBJ2-5	CASSKRPTYQETQYF	TGTGCCAGCTCAAAAAGACCCACGTACCAAGAGACCCAGTACTTC
.	TRBV19	.	TRBJ2-1	CASSILDSPYNEQFF	TGTGCCAGTAGTATTCTGGACTCGCCCTACAATGAGCAGTTCTTC
.	TRBV4-1	.	TRBJ1-4	CASSQWEHEKLFF	TGCGCCAGCAGCCAATGGGAGCATGAAAAACTGTTTTTT
.	TRBV7-2	TRBD2	TRBJ2-4	CASSSSGGRAAKNIQYF	TGTGCCAGCAGCTCCTCCGGCGGGAGGGCCGCCAAAAACATTCAGTACTTC
.	TRBV12-5	.	TRBJ2-1	CASGLNSDEQFF	TGTGCTAGTGGCCTTAACTCGGATGAGCAGTTCTTC
.	TRBV2	.	TRBJ1-1	CASRNWDGENTEAFF	TGTGCCAGCAGGAATTGGGACGGAGAGAACACTGAAGCTTTCTTT
once	TRBV6-5	.	TRBJ2-5	CASSYSMGSETQYF	TGTGCCAGCAGTTACTCCATGGGATCGGAGACCCAGTACTTC
.	TRBV7-9	.	TRBJ2-7	CASSLTTGPSAQYF	TGTGCCAGCAGCTTGACAACAGGCCCTAGTGCGCAGTACTTC
.	TRBV5-1	.	TRBJ1-2	CASSHEGPESGGYGYTF	TGCGCCAGCAGCCACGAGGGACCCGAGTCGGGTGGCTATGGCTACACCTTC
.	TRBV6-5	TRBD1	TRBJ2-7	CASSLGQTSYF	TGTGCCAGCAGTTTGGGACAGACCTCGTACTTC
once	TRBV19	.	TRBJ2-7	CASSIDSYEQYF	TGTGCCAGTAGTATAGATTCCTACGAGCAGTACTTC
.	TRBV27	.	TRBJ1-5	CASSLLYGPNQPQHF	TGTGCCAGCAGTTTATTGTACGGACCCAATCAGCCCCAGCATTTT
.	TRBV6-5	TRBD1	TRBJ1-2	CASSYSPGTGGGYTF	TGTGCCAGCAGTTACTCGCCCGGGACAGGGGGTGGCTACACCTTC
.	TRBV7-2	.	TRBJ1-5	CASSLGTLISNQPQHF	TGTGCCAGCAGCTTAGGGACCCTTATTAGCAATCAGCCCCAGCATTTT
.	TRBV11-2	.	TRBJ2-7	CASSLVHEQYF	TGTGCCAGCAGCTTAGTCCACGAGCAGTACTTC
.	TRBV2	.	TRBJ1-6	CASSEEGLSPLHF	TGTGCCAGCAGTGAGGAGGGCTTATCACCCCTCCACTTT
.	TRBV19	.	TRBJ2-6	CASSTGLAPGANVLTF	TGTGCCAGTAGTACGGGTCTAGCGCCTGGGGCCAACGTCCTGACTTTC
.	TRBV5-1	TRBD2	TRBJ2-7	CASSSRGGAREQYF	TGCGCCAGCAGCTCCCGCGGGGGAGCGCGGGAGCAGTACTTC
.	TRBV14	.	TRBJ1-1	CASRGREFSNTEAFF	TGTGCCAGCAGGGGACGTGAATTTTCGAACACTGAAGCTTTCTTT
.	TRBV9	.	TRBJ1-4	CASSEGRYMGEKLFF	TGTGCCAGCAGCGAGGGGAGATATATGGGTGAAAAACTGTTTTTT
.	TRBV28	TRBD1	TRBJ2-3	CASRGQGSTDTQYF	TGTGCCAGCAGGGGACAGGGAAGCACAGATACGCAGTATTTT
few	TRBV7-2	.	TRBJ2-7	CASRLAAGGYEQYF	TGTGCCAGCAGGCTAGCCGCCGGGGGCTACGAGCAGTACTTC
once	TRBV11-3	.	TRBJ2-2	CASSGRGGVGELFF	TGTGCCAGCAGCGGTAGAGGGGGTGTTGGGGAGCTGTTTTTT
.	TRBV15	.	TRBJ1-2	CATSRDQPGYGYTF	TGTGCCACCAGCAGAGACCAGCCAGGATATGGCTACACCTTC
.	TRBV24-1	TRBD2	TRBJ2-3	CATSGELGTSGSTDTQYF	TGTGCCACCAGTGGTGAACTTGGGACTAGCGGCAGCACAGATACGCAGTATTTT
.	TRBV11-2	TRBD1	TRBJ2-2	CASSSTGGRELFF	TGTGCCAGCAGCAGTACAGGGGGCCGGGAGCTGTTTTTT
.	TRBV19	TRBD1	TRBJ1-5	CASSTRTGGINQPQHF	TGTGCCAGTAGTACCCGGACAGGGGGCATCAATCAGCCCCAGCATTTT
.	TRBV7-3	TRBD1	TRBJ1-2	CASTAFGTGGNYGYTF	TGTGCCAGCACAGCCTTCGGGACAGGGGGCAACTATGGCTACACCTTC
.	TRBV19	.	TRBJ2-3	CASSQKWDTQYF	TGTGCCAGTAGCCAAAAATGGGATACGCAGTATTTT
.	TRBV5-6	TRBD1	TRBJ1-2	CASTSGTGGMGYTF	TGTGCCAGCACCTCGGGGACAGGGGGCATGGGCTACACCTTC